The entry below gives a single T cell receptor (beta chain) sequence along with its context. What this receptor recognizes is not known. The input lacks base qualities; no much larger clone sits a single base away. The CDR3 covers 13 residues, taking in both the cysteine and the phenylalanine. CDR3 DNA is the only sequence kept; it has 39 bases, read in frame from the first base. V is shortened by 7 bases, J by 6 bases, and the region joining them spans 13 bases. The germline V gene gives CDR1 as MDHEN and CDR2 as SYDVKM. The library relied on 5' RACE. Instrument used: Illumina HiSeq 2500. A second PCR of roughly 7 to 11 cycles was performed with a sample-barcoded 5' primer and a J-beta primer mix. A unique molecular identifier was introduced onto each TCR beta cDNA molecule by a template-switch 5' adaptor carrying 12 random nucleotides. At least 2.5 million CDR3-containing paired-end reads were obtained from each sample. All of the RNA was converted into first-strand cDNA using the Mint cDNA synthesis kit, with a TRBC-specific oligonucleotide serving as the primer. After uracil-DNA glycosylase treatment, a first 18-cycle PCR used universal primers M1SS and BC2_uni_R on all cDNA. As for how the authors treated the data: For normalization, 1 million high-quality reads were randomly selected from each sample, with every read carrying a distinct molecular identifier. Instead of being binned into consensus sequences, reads that shared molecular identifiers were thrown out. MiTCR, run with a Q25 quality threshold and the strictest error-elimination algorithm, handled CDR3 identification, clonotype clustering and error correction. A nonparametric unseen species model using Euler transformation provided a lower-bound estimate of total TCR beta diversity. Using fastp at Q25 and MiXCR, TCRdb reprocessed the public reads and kept productive beta chains. Entries are consolidated by CDR3 protein sequence, retaining the most common genes and DNA. TCRdb's processing, not the authors' own work, is the source of the V and J calls. The sample contains about 970,000 distinct CDR3 sequences, just over 50% of them found a single time. The top ten clones comprise over 20% of the sample.

The sample belongs to a study of blood T cells in healthy people across ages (dated by TCRdb to between 2014 and 2017). The study in broad terms: In model experiments, roughly one uniquely barcoded TCR beta cDNA molecule per two T cells was captured by template switching. To track age-related changes in TCR beta repertoire diversity, the study relied on deep sequencing normalized with unique cDNA molecular identifiers. Four age groups were formed from the donors: young (average about 16 years), middle-aged (approximately 39), aged (about 62) and long-lived (more than 75). Donors of different ages were randomly distributed across sequencing lanes to avoid experimental bias. Using the same blood draw, the study looked at two additional independent replicas of 1 million unique cDNA reads for two donors, one aged 18 to 30 and the other aged 80 or older. Study-wide findings and limitations: Because profiling used bulk unsorted PBMCs, naive and antigen-experienced compartments could not be compared conclusively. Observed TCR beta diversity per million T cells fell roughly linearly with age, and a significant reduction was already apparent by age roughly 40. The CMV infection status of donors was not known, potentially confounding age-related changes in expanded clonotypes. The percentage of naive T cells measured by flow cytometry correlated strongly with observed TCR beta diversity. Total diversity estimates from one million sequenced T cells were considered lower bounds and underestimates. The long-lived group showed more naive CD4+ T cells, fewer expanded clones and increased TCR diversity than the aged group, suggesting age selection.

The 35 to 40 donors, aged about 6 to 100 years, were systemically healthy Caucasian individuals from Russia. About 9.1 milliliters of peripheral blood were collected from each donor into EDTA-treated Vacutainer tubes. Ficoll-Paque density-gradient centrifugation was used to isolate PBMCs, with at least 6.5 million obtained per sample. Trizol reagent was used to extract total RNA from PBMCs, with at least 5 micrograms per sample. For every donor, flow cytometry on a PBMC aliquot measured the percentage of naive CD45RAhigh/CD27high T cells. The TCR comes from a woman in her sixties in good health. Material for sequencing was blood. This receptor chain uses TRBV28 and TRBJ2-1; matching of 5 bases hints at TRBD2 as the D gene. The CDR3 corresponds to CASKSWRTNEQFF. In nucleotide form, the sequence is TGTGCCAGCAAAAGTTGGAGGACCAATGAGCAGTTCTTC.